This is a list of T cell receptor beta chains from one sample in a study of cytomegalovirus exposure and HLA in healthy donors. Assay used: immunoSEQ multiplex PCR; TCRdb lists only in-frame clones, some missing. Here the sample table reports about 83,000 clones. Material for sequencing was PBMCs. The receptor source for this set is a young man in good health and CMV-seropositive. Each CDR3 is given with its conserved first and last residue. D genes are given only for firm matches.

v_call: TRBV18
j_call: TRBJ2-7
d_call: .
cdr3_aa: CASSPTPQGNEGEQYF
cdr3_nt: TGTGCCAGCTCCCCGACCCCACAGGGAAATGAAGGCGAGCAGTACTTC

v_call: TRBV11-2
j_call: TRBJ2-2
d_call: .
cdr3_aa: CASSLGAGNGELFF
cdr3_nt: TGTGCCAGCAGCTTAGGCGCAGGGAACGGGGAGCTGTTTTTT

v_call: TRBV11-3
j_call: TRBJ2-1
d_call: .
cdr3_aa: CASSFGWSSYNEQFF
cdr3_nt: TGTGCCAGCAGCTTTGGGTGGAGCTCCTACAATGAGCAGTTCTTC

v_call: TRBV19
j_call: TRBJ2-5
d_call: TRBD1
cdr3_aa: CASSTGTGLFQETQYF
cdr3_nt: TGTGCCAGTAGTACGGGGACAGGGCTCTTCCAAGAGACCCAGTACTTC

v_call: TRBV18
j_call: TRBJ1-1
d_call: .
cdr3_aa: CASSPTAGGGGTEAFF
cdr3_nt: TGTGCCAGCTCACCTACTGCGGGGGGTGGCGGCACTGAAGCTTTCTTT

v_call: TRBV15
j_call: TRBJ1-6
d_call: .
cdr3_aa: CATSRDLGGNSPLHF
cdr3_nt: TGTGCCACCAGCAGAGATCTCGGAGGGAATTCACCCCTCCACTTT

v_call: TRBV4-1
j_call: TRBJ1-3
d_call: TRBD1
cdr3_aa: CASSRGQGSGNTIYF
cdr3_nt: TGCGCCAGCAGCCGGGGACAGGGCTCTGGAAACACCATATATTTT

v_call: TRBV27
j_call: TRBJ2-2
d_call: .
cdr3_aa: CASSFYPGRTGELFF
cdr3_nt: TGTGCCAGCAGTTTTTATCCTGGGCGCACCGGGGAGCTGTTTTTT

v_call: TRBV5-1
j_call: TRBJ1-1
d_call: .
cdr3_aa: CASSLAWGERYTEAFF
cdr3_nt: TGCGCCAGCAGCTTGGCCTGGGGTGAGCGGTACACTGAAGCTTTCTTT

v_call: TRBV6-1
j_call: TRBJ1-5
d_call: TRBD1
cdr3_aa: CASRAGGSNQPQHF
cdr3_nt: TGTGCCAGCAGGGCAGGGGGCAGCAATCAGCCCCAGCATTTT

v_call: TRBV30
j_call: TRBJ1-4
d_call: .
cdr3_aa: CAWNRGTGEKLFF
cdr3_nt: TGTGCCTGGAACCGGGGTACGGGTGAAAAACTGTTTTTT

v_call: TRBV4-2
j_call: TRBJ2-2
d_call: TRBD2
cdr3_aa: CASSQDLLAGGPSTGELFF
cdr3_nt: TGTGCCAGCAGCCAAGATCTACTAGCGGGAGGGCCGAGCACCGGGGAGCTGTTTTTT

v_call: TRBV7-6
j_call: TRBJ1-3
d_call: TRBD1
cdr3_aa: CASSPGQGNTIYF
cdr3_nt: TGTGCCAGCAGCCCGGGACAGGGAAACACCATATATTTT

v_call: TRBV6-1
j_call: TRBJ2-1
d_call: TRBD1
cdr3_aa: CASRADRGSYNEQFF
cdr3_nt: TGTGCCAGCCGGGCGGACAGGGGGTCCTACAATGAGCAGTTCTTC

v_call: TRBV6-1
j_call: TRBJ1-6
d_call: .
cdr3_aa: CASVMGGRSPLHF
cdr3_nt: TGTGCCAGCGTGATGGGGGGTCGTTCACCCCTCCACTTT

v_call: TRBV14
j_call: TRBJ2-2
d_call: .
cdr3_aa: CASSQDPTGELFF
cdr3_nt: TGTGCCAGCAGCCAAGATCCTACCGGGGAGCTGTTTTTT

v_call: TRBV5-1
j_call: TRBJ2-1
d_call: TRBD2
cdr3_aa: CASSLLAGGTVGEQFF
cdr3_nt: TGCGCCAGCAGCTTGCTAGCGGGAGGGACTGTAGGTGAGCAGTTCTTC

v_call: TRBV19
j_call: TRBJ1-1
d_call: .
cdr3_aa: CASSMSDNTEAFF
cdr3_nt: TGTGCCAGTAGTATGAGCGATAACACTGAAGCTTTCTTT

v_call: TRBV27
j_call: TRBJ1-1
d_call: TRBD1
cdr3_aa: CASRSGGMNTEAFF
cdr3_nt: TGTGCCAGCCGCTCAGGGGGCATGAACACTGAAGCTTTCTTT

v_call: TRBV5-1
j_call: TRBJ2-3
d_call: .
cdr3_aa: CASSETPGIGTDTQYF
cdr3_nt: TGCGCCAGCAGCGAAACACCAGGGATCGGCACAGATACGCAGTATTTT

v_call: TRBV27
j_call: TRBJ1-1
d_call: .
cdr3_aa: CASSGANTEAFF
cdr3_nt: TGTGCCAGCTCAGGGGCAAACACTGAAGCTTTCTTT

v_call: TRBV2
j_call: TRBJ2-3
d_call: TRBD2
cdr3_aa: CASNRLAVPSTDTQYF
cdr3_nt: TGTGCCAGCAATAGACTAGCGGTTCCTAGCACAGATACGCAGTATTTT

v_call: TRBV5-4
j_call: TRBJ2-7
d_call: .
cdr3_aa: CASSLGGAESYEQYF
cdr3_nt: TGTGCCAGCAGCTTGGGGGGCGCGGAGAGCTACGAGCAGTACTTC

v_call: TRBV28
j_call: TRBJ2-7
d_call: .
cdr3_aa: CASSLDYEQYF
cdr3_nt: TGTGCCAGCAGCCTAGACTACGAGCAGTACTTC

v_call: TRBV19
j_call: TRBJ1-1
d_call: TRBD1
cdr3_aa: CASTDRGLNTEAFF
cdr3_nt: TGTGCCAGTACAGACAGGGGTTTGAACACTGAAGCTTTCTTT

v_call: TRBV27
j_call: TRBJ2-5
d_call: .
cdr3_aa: CASSFSGEETQYF
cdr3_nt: TGTGCCAGCAGTTTTTCGGGGGAAGAGACCCAGTACTTC

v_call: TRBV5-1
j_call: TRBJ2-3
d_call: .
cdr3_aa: CASSPYRDSTDTQYF
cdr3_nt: TGCGCCAGCAGCCCTTACAGGGACAGCACAGATACGCAGTATTTT

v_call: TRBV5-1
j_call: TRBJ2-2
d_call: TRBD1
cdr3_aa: CASSFEGATGELFF
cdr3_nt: TGCGCCAGCAGCTTTGAGGGGGCCACCGGGGAGCTGTTTTTT

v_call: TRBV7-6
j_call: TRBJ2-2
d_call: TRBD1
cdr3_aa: CASSLGTGSSTGELFF
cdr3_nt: TGTGCCAGCAGCTTAGGGACAGGGTCTAGCACCGGGGAGCTGTTTTTT

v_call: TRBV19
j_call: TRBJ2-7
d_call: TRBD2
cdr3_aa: CASSTTSGGLYEQYF
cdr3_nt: TGTGCCAGTAGTACCACTAGCGGGGGCCTCTACGAGCAGTACTTC

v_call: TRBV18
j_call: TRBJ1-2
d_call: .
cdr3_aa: CASSPQQNDYGYTF
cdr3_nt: TGTGCCAGCTCACCACAACAGAACGACTATGGCTACACCTTC

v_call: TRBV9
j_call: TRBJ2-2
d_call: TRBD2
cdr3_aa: CASSVYSSGGAFGELFF
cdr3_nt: TGTGCCAGCAGCGTATACTCTAGCGGGGGGGCTTTCGGGGAGCTGTTTTTT

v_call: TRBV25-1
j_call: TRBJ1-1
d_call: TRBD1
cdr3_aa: CASSGQGVGEAFF
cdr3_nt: TGTGCCAGCAGTGGACAGGGGGTTGGTGAAGCTTTCTTT

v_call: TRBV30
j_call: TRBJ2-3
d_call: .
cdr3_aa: CAWSAGQGLGTDTQYF
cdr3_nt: TGTGCCTGGAGTGCAGGGCAGGGACTGGGCACAGATACGCAGTATTTT

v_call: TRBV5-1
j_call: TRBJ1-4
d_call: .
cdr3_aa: CASSLETGTNEKLFF
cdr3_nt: TGCGCCAGCAGCTTGGAAACAGGGACTAATGAAAAACTGTTTTTT

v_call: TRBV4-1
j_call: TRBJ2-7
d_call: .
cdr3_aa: CASSPTTGPGDSSYEQYF
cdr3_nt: TGCGCCAGCAGCCCTACAACCGGTCCGGGGGACAGTTCCTACGAGCAGTACTTC

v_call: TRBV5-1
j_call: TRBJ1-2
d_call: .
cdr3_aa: CASSLEAGAGGYTF
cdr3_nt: TGCGCCAGCAGCTTGGAGGCAGGGGCCGGAGGCTACACCTTC

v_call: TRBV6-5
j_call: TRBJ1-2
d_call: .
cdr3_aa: CASSGQPSGGYTF
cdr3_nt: TGTGCCAGCTCCGGACAGCCCTCGGGTGGCTACACCTTC

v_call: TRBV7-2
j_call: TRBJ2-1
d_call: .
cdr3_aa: CASSFVAVPDNEQFF
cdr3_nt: TGTGCCAGCAGCTTCGTAGCGGTACCCGACAATGAGCAGTTCTTC

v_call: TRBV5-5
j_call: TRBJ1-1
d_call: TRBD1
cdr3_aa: CASSLKRGRLYTEAFF
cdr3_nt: TGTGCCAGCAGCTTGAAAAGGGGGCGGCTTTACACTGAAGCTTTCTTT

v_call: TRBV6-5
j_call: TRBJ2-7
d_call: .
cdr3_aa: CASSYRLPGNEQYF
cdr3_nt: TGTGCCAGCAGTTACCGGCTCCCGGGGAACGAGCAGTACTTC

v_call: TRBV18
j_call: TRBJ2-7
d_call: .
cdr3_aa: CASSPKSGPEQYF
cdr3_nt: TGTGCCAGCTCACCGAAGAGCGGGCCCGAGCAGTACTTC

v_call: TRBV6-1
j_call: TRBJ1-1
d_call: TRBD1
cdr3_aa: CASSDLFYQGAPSF
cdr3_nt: TGTGCCAGCAGTGACCTTTTCTATCAGGGGGCTCCGTCCTTT

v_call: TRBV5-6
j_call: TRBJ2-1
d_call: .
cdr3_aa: CASSHNGPTPANFF
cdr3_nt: TGTGCCAGCAGCCATAATGGTCCGACTCCAGCTAATTTCTTC

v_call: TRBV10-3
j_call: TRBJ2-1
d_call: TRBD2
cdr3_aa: CAISEDSSGGPNEQFF
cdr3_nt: TGTGCCATCAGTGAGGATTCTAGCGGGGGGCCTAATGAGCAGTTCTTC

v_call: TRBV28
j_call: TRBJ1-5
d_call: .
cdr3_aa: CASGLGVSQPQHF
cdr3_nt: TGTGCCAGCGGCCTCGGAGTATCTCAGCCCCAGCATTTT

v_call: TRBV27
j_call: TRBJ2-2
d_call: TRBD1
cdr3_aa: CASSPGTGGFAGELFF
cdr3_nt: TGTGCCAGCAGTCCCGGGACAGGGGGCTTCGCCGGGGAGCTGTTTTTT

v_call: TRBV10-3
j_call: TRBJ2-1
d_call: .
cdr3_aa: CAISDQGGVDEQFF
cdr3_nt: TGTGCCATCAGCGACCAAGGGGGTGTGGATGAGCAGTTCTTC

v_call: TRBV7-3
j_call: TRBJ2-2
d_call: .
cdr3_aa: CASSLKTGRNTGELFF
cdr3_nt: TGTGCCAGCAGCTTAAAGACGGGGAGGAACACCGGGGAGCTGTTTTTT

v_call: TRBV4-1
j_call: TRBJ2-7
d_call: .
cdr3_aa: CASSQLTTGLSYEQYF
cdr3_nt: TGCGCCAGCAGCCAACTGACAACAGGATTGTCCTACGAGCAGTACTTC

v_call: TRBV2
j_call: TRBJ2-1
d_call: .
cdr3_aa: CASTPLVVLNEQFF
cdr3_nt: TGTGCCAGCACCCCCTTAGTGGTCCTTAATGAGCAGTTCTTC

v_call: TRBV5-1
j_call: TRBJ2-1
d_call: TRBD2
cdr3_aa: CASSLGAGGSYNEQFF
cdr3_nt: TGCGCCAGCAGCTTGGGAGCGGGAGGGTCTTACAATGAGCAGTTCTTC

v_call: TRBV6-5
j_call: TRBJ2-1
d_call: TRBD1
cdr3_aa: CASSPDRVKWEQFF
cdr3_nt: TGTGCCAGCAGTCCGGACAGGGTGAAGTGGGAGCAGTTCTTC

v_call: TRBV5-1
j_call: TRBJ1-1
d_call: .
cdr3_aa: CASSLTARLGEAFF
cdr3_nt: TGCGCCAGCAGTCTGACAGCAAGGCTCGGTGAAGCTTTCTTT

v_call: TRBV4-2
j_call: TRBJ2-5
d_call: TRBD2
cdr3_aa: CASSQDRGGAGETQYF
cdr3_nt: TGTGCCAGCAGCCAAGATCGCGGGGGGGCGGGAGAGACCCAGTACTTC

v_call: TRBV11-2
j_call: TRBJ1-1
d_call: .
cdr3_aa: CASSSLRSEGAFF
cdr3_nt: TGTGCCAGCAGCTCCTTAAGGAGCGAAGGAGCTTTCTTT

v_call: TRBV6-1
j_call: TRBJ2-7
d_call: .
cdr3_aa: CASSEVGRGASYEQYF
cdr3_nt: TGTGCCAGCAGTGAAGTTGGCAGGGGCGCTTCCTACGAGCAGTACTTC

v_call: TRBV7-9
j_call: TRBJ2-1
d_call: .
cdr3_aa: CASSLGGRGGEQFF
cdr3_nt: TGTGCCAGCAGCTTAGGCGGGAGAGGGGGTGAGCAGTTCTTC

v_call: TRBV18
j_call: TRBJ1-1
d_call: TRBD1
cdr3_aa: CASSPRTSKRGHTEAFF
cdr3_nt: TGTGCCAGCTCACCAAGGACATCAAAAAGGGGGCACACTGAAGCTTTCTTT

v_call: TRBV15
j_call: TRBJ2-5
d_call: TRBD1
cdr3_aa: CATSRGQGAQETQYF
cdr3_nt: TGTGCCACCAGCAGGGGACAGGGGGCGCAGGAGACCCAGTACTTC